This T cell receptor (beta chain) came from a study of T cells in Graves' hyperthyroidism and ophthalmopathy. The study, taken as a whole, reports: A model of 13 V-J features distinguished ophthalmopathy from stable hyperthyroidism.

Germline-derived CDR1 and CDR2 are SGHDT and YYEEEE. This CDR3 has 14 amino acids. Amplification yielded TCR beta CDR3 regions, with RNA transcripts as the source. The HTBI set primed first-round TCR CDR3 RT-PCR. TCRdb analysed the multiplex PCR reads with MiXCR anew, one entry per CDR3 protein. The repertoire has a few hundred thousand distinct CDR3 sequences, around 13% of them found once; the top ten carry about 20%. On this clonotype: The antigen is not known. At one end, the junction sequence differs from germline, possibly due to a read error.

This sequence originates from a young woman with Graves' ophthalmopathy. The chain couples TRBV5-6 to TRBJ1-2, with a possible D match to TRBD1 (5 bases). Sequencing was done on a sample of blood. For the CDR3, the DNA is TGTGCCAGCAGCTTGGACCCCGGGGGGAAGAAAACTAACTTC. Amino acid sequence: CASSLDPGGKKTNF.